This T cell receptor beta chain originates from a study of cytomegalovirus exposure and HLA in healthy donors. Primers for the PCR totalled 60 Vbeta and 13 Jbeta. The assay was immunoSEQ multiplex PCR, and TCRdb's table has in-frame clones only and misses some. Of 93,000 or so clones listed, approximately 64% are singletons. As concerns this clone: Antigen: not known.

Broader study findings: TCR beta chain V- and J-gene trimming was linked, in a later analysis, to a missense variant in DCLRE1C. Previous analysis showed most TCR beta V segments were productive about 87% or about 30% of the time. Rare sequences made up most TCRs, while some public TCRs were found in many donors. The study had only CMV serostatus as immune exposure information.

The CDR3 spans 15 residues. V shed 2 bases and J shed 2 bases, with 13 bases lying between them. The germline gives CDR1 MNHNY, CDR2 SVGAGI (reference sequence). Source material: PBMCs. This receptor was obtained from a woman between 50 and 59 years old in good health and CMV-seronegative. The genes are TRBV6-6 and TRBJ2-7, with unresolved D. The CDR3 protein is CASSYVGSSPYEQYF. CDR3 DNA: TGTGCCAGCAGTTACGTCGGTAGCAGTCCCTACGAGCAGTACTTC.